Given below is one TCR beta chain in context. Sequencing was performed with immunoSEQ multiplex PCR; in TCRdb, only in-frame clones are kept and a portion is missing. The data contain under 150,000 clones, 80% to 90% of them singletons. This entry comes from a study of blood T cell repertoires in COVID-19. Background on the study: The origin of the acute and convalescent COVID-19 samples was the United States, Italy and Spain.

This CDR3 comprises 17 residues. Germline CDR1 and CDR2: SGHRS and YFSETQ. The J segment lost 5 bases and the V segment lost 6 bases, leaving 14 bases of the junction unmatched. The genes are TRBV5-1 and TRBJ2-2, with 9 positions matching TRBD2. The sample comprised peripheral blood. The receptor comes from a human donor in a cohort sampled during active COVID-19. The CDR3 is CASNPTAGGAQTGELFF. The CDR3 DNA follows: TGCGCCAGCAATCCCACCGCGGGGGGGGCCCAGACCGGGGAGCTGTTTTTT.